This T cell receptor beta chain was captured in a study of beta chain features in type 1 diabetes. CDR3 length equals 14 residues. With 5 bases removed from V and 8 bases from J, the gap between germline ends came to 18 bases. CDR1 is LNHDA and CDR2 is SQIVND in the germline V gene (reference sequence). Isolated RNA was reverse transcribed in full, so expressed TCRB transcripts were sequenced. The method was immunoSEQ multiplex PCR; TCRdb's version includes in-frame clones alone and lacks a portion of them. The table lists over 65,000 clones, 30% to 35% of them singletons. V gene TRBV19 combines with J gene TRBJ1-2; D not resolved. This TCR was sampled from a woman aged 18-29 years in good health. Source material: stem cell memory CD4+ T cells from blood. The CDR3 nucleotides read TGTGCCAGTAGTTTAGCGACGGAGTTAAGAGGCTACACCTTC. It codes for CASSLATELRGYTF.